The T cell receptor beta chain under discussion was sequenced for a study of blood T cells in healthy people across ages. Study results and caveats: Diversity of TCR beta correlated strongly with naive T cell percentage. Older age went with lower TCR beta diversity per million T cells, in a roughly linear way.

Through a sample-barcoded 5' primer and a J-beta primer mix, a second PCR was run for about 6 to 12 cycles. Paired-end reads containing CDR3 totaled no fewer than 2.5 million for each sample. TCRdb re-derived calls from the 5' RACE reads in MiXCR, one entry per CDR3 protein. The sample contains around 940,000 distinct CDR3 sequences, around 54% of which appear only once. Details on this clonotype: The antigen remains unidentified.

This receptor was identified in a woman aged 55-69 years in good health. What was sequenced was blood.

As DNA, the CDR3 is TGTGCCAGCAGCTTAGATCTGAACAGTTACTATGGCTACACCTTC. It is translated as CASSLDLNSYYGYTF. The chain is built from TRBV11-2 and TRBJ1-2; D is unresolved. The V and J ends lost 0 bases and 3 bases respectively, with 11 bases between them. Germline-derived CDR1 and CDR2 are SGHAT and FQNNGV. The CDR3 runs to 15 residues.